Below, one T cell receptor beta chain is given with its context. Clones were read by immunoSEQ multiplex PCR, and TCRdb kept only the in-frame ones, dropping some. The sample contains about 49,000 clones, under 95% of which appear only once. This entry is derived from a study of T cell changes during pregnancy in multiple sclerosis. The germline V and J ends were trimmed by 4 bases and 1 base, with 12 bases remaining between them. Germline CDR1 is SEHNR and CDR2 is FQNEAQ (reference sequence). CDR3 length equals 15 residues. This receptor was taken from a female donor with multiple sclerosis, enrolled in a pregnancy study. This chain connects TRBV7-9 to TRBJ2-3; possibly TRBD1 for D (6 bases). The source material was CD8+ T cells from peripheral blood mononuclear cells, sampled before pregnancy. The CDR3, as DNA: TGTGCCAGCAGCTCAGGGGTTTTCGGCACAGATACGCAGTATTTT. This translates into CASSSGVFGTDTQYF.